This T cell receptor beta chain is drawn from a study of shared clonotypes between healthy human individuals. Using immunoSEQ multiplex PCR, the repertoire was profiled, and TCRdb retains in-frame clones only, with some absent. This sample has roughly 490,000 clones, with about three quarters found just once. Adult donors, all healthy and HIV-negative, had no recent acute infections or vaccinations. Details on this clone: The sample has other DNA sequences that encode this CDR3 too.

This sequence was found in a woman in her forties in good health. Some clones in this sample may be carry-over from other donors' samples. Sample: PBMCs.

The CDR3 sequence is CASSPTGGNTEAFF. For the CDR3, the DNA is TGTGCCAGCAGCCCGACCGGGGGGAACACTGAAGCTTTCTTT. The chain couples TRBV9 to TRBJ1-1, with a weak D call TRBD1 (5 bases). The CDR3 runs 14 residues. Per germline, CDR1 SGDLS and CDR2 YYNGEE. V was shortened by 4 bases and J by 1 base, with 11 bases between the two germline ends.